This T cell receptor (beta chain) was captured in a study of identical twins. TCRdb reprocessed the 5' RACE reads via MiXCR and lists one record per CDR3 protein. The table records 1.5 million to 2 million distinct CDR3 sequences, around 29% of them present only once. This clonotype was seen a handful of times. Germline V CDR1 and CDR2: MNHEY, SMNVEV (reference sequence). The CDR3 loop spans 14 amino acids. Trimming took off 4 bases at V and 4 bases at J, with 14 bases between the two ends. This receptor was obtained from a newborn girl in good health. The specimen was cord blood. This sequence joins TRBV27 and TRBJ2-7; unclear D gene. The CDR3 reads CASSSNRLVYEQYF. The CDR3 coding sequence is TGTGCCAGCAGTTCTAACCGGCTTGTATACGAGCAGTACTTC.